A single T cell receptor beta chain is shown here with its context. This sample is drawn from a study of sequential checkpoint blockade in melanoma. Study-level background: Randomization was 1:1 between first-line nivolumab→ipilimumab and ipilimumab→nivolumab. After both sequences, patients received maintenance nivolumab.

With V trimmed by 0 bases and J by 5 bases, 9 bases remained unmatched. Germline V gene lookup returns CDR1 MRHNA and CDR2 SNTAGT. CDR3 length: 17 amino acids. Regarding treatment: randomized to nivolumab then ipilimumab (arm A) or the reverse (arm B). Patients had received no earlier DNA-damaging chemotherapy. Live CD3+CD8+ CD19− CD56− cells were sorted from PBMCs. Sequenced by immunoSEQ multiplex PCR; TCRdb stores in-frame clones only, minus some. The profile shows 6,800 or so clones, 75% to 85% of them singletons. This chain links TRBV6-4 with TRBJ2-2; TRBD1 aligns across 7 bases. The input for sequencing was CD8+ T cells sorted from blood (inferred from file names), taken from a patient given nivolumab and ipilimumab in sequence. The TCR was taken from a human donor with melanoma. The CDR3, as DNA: TGTGCCAGCAGTGACTCGGCGTGGGACAGAATTACCGGGGAGCTGTTTTTT. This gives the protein CASSDSAWDRITGELFF.